This paragraph reports one TCR beta chain. The data belong to a study of T cell changes during pregnancy in multiple sclerosis. The CDR3 is 13 residues long. The V end was cut by 5 bases, the J end by 0 bases, with 7 bases between. Germline lookup yields CDR1 SGHAT and CDR2 FQDESV (reference sequence). The repertoire was sequenced with immunoSEQ multiplex PCR; TCRdb's copy has only in-frame clones and lacks some. The sample carries 53,000 or so clones, 90% to 95% recorded once. The genes are TRBV11-1 and TRBJ1-2; no reliable D call. This TCR was sampled from a female donor with multiple sclerosis, enrolled in a pregnancy study. Sequenced here: CD4+ T cells from peripheral blood mononuclear cells, sampled in the second trimester of pregnancy. The CDR3 sequence: CASSPVPNYGYTF. As DNA, the CDR3 is TGTGCCAGCAGCCCCGTCCCTAACTATGGCTACACCTTC.